This T cell receptor beta chain emerged from a study of OX40 agonist ivuxolimab in advanced cancers. Study details: Hepatocellular carcinoma, melanoma, renal cell or head and neck cancer was diagnosed in the dose-escalation patients. Study outcomes and limitations: The study found among the lowest clonal expansion in partial responders at 0.1-3.0 mg/kg.

This CDR3 is built from 14 residues. Trimming took 4 bases from V and 3 from J, leaving 14 bases between them. CDR1 and CDR2 from the germline V gene are GTSNPN and SVGIG (reference sequence). The assay was immunoSEQ multiplex PCR, and TCRdb's table has in-frame clones only and misses some. The table has some 100,000 clones, less than 90% seen once. Comment on this clone: The target antigen is unknown.

At baseline, cycle 4 day 1, and cycle 7 day 1, blood was sampled. Sequenced here: CD4+ or CD8+ T cells sorted from blood, sampled in a trial of the OX40 agonist ivuxolimab. The chain joins TRBV30 to TRBJ2-3, with D perhaps TRBD2 (5 bases). The sequence was obtained from an adult with an advanced solid tumor such as melanoma, head and neck, liver or kidney cancer. In nucleotides, the CDR3 is TGTGCCTGGACTAGAGGACTTTCGACAGATACGCAGTATTTT. It encodes CAWTRGLSTDTQYF.